This is a list of T cell receptor beta chains from one sample in a study of response to subunit inactivated influenza vaccine. Each CDR3 protein is one row after TCRdb ran MiXCR on the RT-PCR reads. This sample has some 500,000 distinct CDR3 sequences, with about 25% found just once. The sample consisted of CD4+ T cells sorted from PBMCs, taken 4 to 6 days after vaccination. These receptors originate from a man over 45 who received an inactivated influenza vaccine. Each CDR3 is given with its conserved first and last residue. D genes are given only for firm matches. Size is stated for part of the rows, as once, few or many counts, or as a class when the clone is expanded.

abundance	j_gene	v_gene	d_gene	CDR3aa	CDR3nt
few	TRBJ2-1	TRBV4-1	-	CASSQGQVSYNEQFF	TGCGCCAGCAGCCAAGGGCAGGTTAGCTACAATGAGCAGTTCTTC
-	TRBJ2-7	TRBV12-3/TRBV12-4	-	CASSEDPRVDEQYF	TGTGCCAGCAGTGAGGACCCCAGGGTCGACGAGCAGTACTTC
-	TRBJ2-1	TRBV4-2	TRBD2	CASSQDKRGGYNEQFF	TGTGCCAGCAGCCAAGATAAGCGGGGGGGCTACAATGAGCAGTTCTTC
-	TRBJ1-4	TRBV10-3	-	CATKNEEKLFF	TGTGCCACCAAAAATGAAGAAAAACTGTTTTTT
few	TRBJ2-7	TRBV28	TRBD1	CASSRGDRATYEQYF	TGTGCCAGCAGTCGCGGGGACAGGGCTACCTACGAGCAGTACTTC
-	TRBJ2-5	TRBV11-2	TRBD2	CASSLVGGGKETQYF	TGTGCCAGCAGCTTAGTCGGGGGGGGAAAAGAGACCCAGTACTTC
many	TRBJ2-7	TRBV12-3/TRBV12-4	TRBD1	CASSSTGGEQYF	TGTGCCAGCAGTTCGACAGGGGGCGAGCAGTACTTC
-	TRBJ2-7	TRBV20-1	TRBD2	CSASAGGAGVYEQYF	TGCAGTGCTAGCGCCGGGGGAGCGGGAGTCTACGAGCAGTACTTC
few	TRBJ2-3	TRBV20-1	-	CSARDGRVLTDTQYF	TGCAGTGCTAGAGACGGACGGGTACTCACAGATACGCAGTATTTT
many	TRBJ2-1	TRBV7-9	-	CASIQWGDYNEQFF	TGTGCCAGCATCCAGTGGGGAGATTACAATGAGCAGTTCTTC
-	TRBJ1-2	TRBV28	-	CASRSDRIYGYTF	TGTGCCAGCAGGTCGGACCGAATCTATGGCTACACCTTC
-	TRBJ2-1	TRBV4-2	TRBD2	CASSQDPSGLNNEQFF	TGTGCCAGCAGCCAAGATCCTAGCGGACTAAACAATGAGCAGTTCTTC
-	TRBJ2-6	TRBV11-2	-	CASSLVPGPGANVLTF	TGTGCCAGCAGCTTAGTACCAGGTCCAGGGGCCAACGTCCTGACTTTC
-	TRBJ1-1	TRBV5-1	TRBD1	CASKPQGGNTEAFF	TGCGCCAGCAAACCCCAGGGGGGGAACACTGAAGCTTTCTTT
few	TRBJ2-7	TRBV12-3/TRBV12-4	TRBD2	CASSLAPFSGSGREQYF	TGTGCCAGCAGTTTAGCGCCGTTTAGCGGGAGTGGTAGGGAGCAGTACTTC
few	TRBJ2-4	TRBV27	-	CASSFTAFLAKNIQYF	TGTGCCAGCAGTTTTACAGCCTTCCTAGCCAAAAACATTCAGTACTTC
-	TRBJ2-7	TRBV7-2	-	CASSSRSGEQYF	TGTGCCAGCAGCTCGCGCTCGGGCGAGCAGTACTTC
-	TRBJ1-1	TRBV28	-	CASSKRGRNTEAFF	TGTGCCAGCAGCAAACGGGGTCGGAACACTGAAGCTTTCTTT
-	TRBJ2-1	TRBV5-4	TRBD2	CASSFGGGRAYNEQFF	TGTGCCAGCAGCTTTGGCGGCGGGAGGGCCTACAATGAGCAGTTCTTC
-	TRBJ2-7	TRBV7-2	-	CASRLDGTYEQYF	TGTGCCAGCAGGCTTGACGGGACCTACGAGCAGTACTTC
-	TRBJ1-6	TRBV18	TRBD1	CASSPAGQNSNSPLHF	TGTGCCAGCTCACCAGCGGGACAGAATTCTAATTCACCCCTCCACTTT
few	TRBJ2-5	TRBV20-1	TRBD2	CSARYSGRALETQYF	TGCAGTGCTAGATACAGCGGGAGGGCCTTAGAGACCCAGTACTTC
-	TRBJ2-7	TRBV20-1	-	CSASLAGRGNEQYF	TGCAGTGCTAGTTTGGCGGGCCGGGGGAACGAGCAGTACTTC
few	TRBJ2-5	TRBV7-2	-	CASSLGYRGTQYF	TGTGCCAGCAGCTTAGGGTACCGGGGGACCCAGTACTTC
few	TRBJ2-3	TRBV12-5	-	CASGSSTAQYF	TGTGCTAGTGGTTCTAGCACGGCGCAGTATTTT
-	TRBJ2-1	TRBV18	TRBD2	CASSQSSGGYNEQFF	TGTGCCAGCTCACAATCTAGCGGGGGTTACAATGAGCAGTTCTTC
-	TRBJ2-7	TRBV6-1	TRBD1	CASREGGQGSWEQYF	TGTGCCAGCAGGGAGGGGGGACAGGGGTCGTGGGAGCAGTACTTC
-	TRBJ2-1	TRBV28	-	CASSLYLEQFF	TGTGCCAGCAGTTTATACCTTGAGCAGTTCTTC
few	TRBJ1-1	TRBV7-9	TRBD1	CASSRWTGGIHTEAFF	TGTGCCAGCAGCCGGTGGACAGGGGGCATTCACACTGAAGCTTTCTTT
few	TRBJ2-3	TRBV15	-	CATTQKHPTDTQYF	TGTGCCACCACCCAAAAGCATCCAACAGATACGCAGTATTTT
-	TRBJ2-6	TRBV11-2	-	CASRIRVTTFHSGANVLTF	TGTGCCAGCAGAATAAGGGTAACGACATTCCACTCTGGGGCCAACGTCCTGACTTTC
-	TRBJ2-7	TRBV6-5	-	CASSYSKGGARGSKQYF	TGTGCCAGCAGTTACTCGAAAGGGGGAGCACGCGGGAGCAAGCAGTACTTC
few	TRBJ2-5	TRBV7-8	-	CASSLKASTRSKETQYF	TGTGCCAGCAGCTTAAAGGCCTCTACTCGTTCTAAAGAGACCCAGTACTTC
few	TRBJ2-5	TRBV7-9	-	CASSLVGVAGETQYF	TGTGCCAGCAGCTTAGTAGGAGTCGCGGGGGAGACCCAGTACTTC
few	TRBJ1-6	TRBV11-2	-	CASSLVISGSSPLHF	TGTGCCAGCAGCTTGGTAATCAGTGGGAGTTCACCCCTCCACTTT
-	TRBJ2-7	TRBV4-2	TRBD2	CASSPGEGGVNEQYF	TGTGCCAGCAGCCCCGGGGAGGGAGGAGTAAACGAGCAGTACTTC
few	TRBJ2-3	TRBV29-1	-	CSVDFAGAGDTQYF	TGCAGCGTTGACTTTGCGGGGGCAGGAGATACGCAGTATTTT
-	TRBJ2-3	TRBV9	TRBD2	CASSVTSGKADTQYF	TGTGCCAGCAGCGTGACTAGCGGGAAGGCAGATACGCAGTATTTT
-	TRBJ1-1	TRBV9	-	CASSVAGARTEAFF	TGTGCCAGCAGCGTAGCGGGGGCGCGGACTGAAGCTTTCTTT
few	TRBJ1-1	TRBV20-1	-	CSARVRNTEAFF	TGCAGTGCTAGAGTAAGGAACACTGAAGCTTTCTTT
-	TRBJ2-5	TRBV18	-	CASSPPLASETQYF	TGTGCCAGCTCACCACCGCTAGCATCGGAGACCCAGTACTTC
-	TRBJ2-3	TRBV28	-	CASSLPRTDTQYF	TGTGCCAGCAGTTTGCCCAGAACAGATACGCAGTATTTT